Sequencing of this T cell receptor beta chain was carried out in a study of lymphopenia after photon versus proton radiotherapy. Whole-study results and caveats: Survival link was tested only in deceased patients; proton benefit remains a possibility. Oligoclonal CD8+ Temra expansion after nadir drove photon patients' diversity drop.

For this clone: Its specificity is not known.

The assay was immunoSEQ multiplex PCR, and TCRdb's table has in-frame clones only and misses some. The table includes about 62,000 clones, roughly 87% detected once. The source is a man at least 80 years old with esophageal cancer. This specimen was peripheral blood, taken from a patient treated with proton-based radiotherapy.

CDR3 in DNA: TGTGCCAGCACTTCGAGAAAGGCAGTGGGGGGCTACACCTTC. Its translation is CASTSRKAVGGYTF. The chain links TRBV6-1 to TRBJ1-2; D unresolved. The CDR3 consists of 14 residues. V lost 7 bases and J lost 8, with 20 bases in between. CDR1 is MNHNS and CDR2 is SASEGT in the germline V gene.